A single sample is the source of the 13 T cell receptor beta chains below, sequenced in a study of blood T cell repertoires in COVID-19. The protocol was immunoSEQ multiplex PCR, while the TCRdb copy is restricted to in-frame clones and leaves out a portion. The table lists tens of thousands of clones, approximately 91% of them singletons. The sequenced sample was peripheral blood. These receptors all come from an older man with active COVID-19.

The gene calls are TRBV7-9 and TRBJ2-2; TRBD2 might be the D (5 bases). CDR3 length: 17 residues. Germline-derived CDR1 and CDR2 are SEHNR and FQNEAQ (reference sequence). Trimming cost V 5 bases and J 0 bases, with 16 bases left between them. CDR3 in DNA: TGTGCCAGCAGCCCTCGGGGTGGACTCGCGAACACCGGGGAGCTGTTTTTT. The encoded protein is CASSPRGGLANTGELFF.

The chain links TRBV6-2 or TRBV6-3 to TRBJ2-3; D possibly corresponds to TRBD1 (6 bases). The CDR3 consists of 15 residues. Germline V gives CDR1 MNHEY, CDR2 SVGEGT. With 6 bases removed from V and 2 bases from J, the gap between germline ends came to 15 bases. The CDR3 DNA reads as TGTGCCAGCAGCCCGGCCGACAGGAACACAGATACGCAGTATTTT. Translating gives CASSPADRNTDTQYF.

The chain uses TRBV6-4 and TRBJ2-2; 10 bases align to TRBD2. This CDR3 spans 18 amino acids. Unmatched junction bases numbered 12, after V lost 2 bases and J lost 6 bases. Germline CDR1 and CDR2: MRHNA and SNTAGT. The DNA for the CDR3 is TGTGCCAGCAGTGACCGCCGGGGGCTAGCGGGAGTATCCGGGGAGCTGTTTTTT. This encodes CASSDRRGLAGVSGELFF.

J is TRBJ2-7 and V is TRBV7-2; D unresolved. V lost 5 bases to trimming and J lost 0 bases, with 8 bases between them. Germline assignment: CDR1 SGHTA and CDR2 FQGNSA. This CDR3 is built from 13 residues. CDR3 loop: CASSVQVSYEQYF. Written as DNA, the CDR3 is TGTGCCAGCAGCGTCCAGGTCTCCTACGAGCAGTACTTC.

V gene TRBV7-9 combines with J gene TRBJ1-3; D gene uncertain. The V end was cut by 7 bases, the J end by 3 bases, with 13 bases between. The CDR3 length is 14 residues. CDR1 SEHNR and CDR2 FQNEAQ come from the germline V gene (reference sequence). CDR3 in DNA: TGTGCCAGCACGGCCGGGGTCGTTGGAAACACCATATATTTT. Its translation: CASTAGVVGNTIYF.

V usage is TRBV7-2 and J usage is TRBJ2-3, with D possibly matching TRBD1 (5 bases). There are 16 residues in the CDR3. Germline V gene sequence: CDR1 SGHTA, CDR2 FQGNSA. Deletions cut 2 bases from V and 2 bases from J, with 14 bases between. CDR3 protein: CASSLFSSGNTDTQYF. The DNA of the CDR3 is TGTGCCAGCAGCTTATTTTCCTCAGGGAACACAGATACGCAGTATTTT.

The J gene is TRBJ2-7, the V gene TRBV11-2, with 7 bases that match TRBD1. Germline V lookup: CDR1 SGHAT, CDR2 FQNNGV. With 3 bases clipped from V and 2 bases from J, the junction kept 4 bases outside the gene matches. CDR3 length equals 14 residues. The CDR3 bases are TGTGCCAGCAGCTTTGGCAGGGGGACCTACGAGCAGTACTTC. Its translation: CASSFGRGTYEQYF.

The V gene is TRBV5-6, the J gene TRBJ1-1; no clear D gene. Trimming removed 3 bases at V and 11 bases at J, with 14 bases between. Per the germline V gene, CDR1 is SGHDT and CDR2 is YYEEEE. The CDR3 sequence is 12 residues long. The CDR3 region is CASSSRTLGAFF. CDR3 DNA sequence: TGTGCCAGCAGCTCTAGAACCCTTGGGGCTTTCTTT.

The chain employs TRBV28 and TRBJ2-5; 7 bases align to TRBD2. The CDR3 sequence is 12 residues long. The J segment lost 5 bases and the V segment lost 7 bases, leaving 4 bases of the junction unmatched. Germline V lookup: CDR1 MDHEN, CDR2 SYDVKM. The DNA of the CDR3 is TGTGCCAGCAAGTCCGGGGGGGAGACCCAGTACTTC. Protein sequence: CASKSGGETQYF. Full variable domain (outside the CDR3, taken from reference TRBV28 and TRBJ2-5): DVKVTQSSRYLVKRTGEKVFLECVQDMDHENMFWYRQDPGLGLRLIYFSYDVKMKEKGDIPEGYSVSREKKERFSLILESASTNQTSMYLCASKSGGETQYFGPGTRLLVL.

J is TRBJ1-2 and V is TRBV7-2, with 9 nucleotides matching TRBD1. Trimming cost V 5 bases and J 6 bases; bases outside gene matches: 10. The CDR3 extends over 15 amino acids. CDR1 and CDR2 (germline): SGHTA, FQGNSA. The CDR3 DNA follows: TGTGCCAGCAGCCCGAGCGGACAGGGGCTTCATGGCTACACCTTC. Translation gives CASSPSGQGLHGYTF. The full variable domain, its missing parts supplied by reference TRBV7-2 and TRBJ1-2, is GAGVSQSPSNKVTEKGKDVELRCDPISGHTALYWYRQSLGQGLEFLIYFQGNSAPDKSGLPSDRFSAERTGGSVSTLTIQRTQQEDSAVYLCASSPSGQGLHGYTFGSGTRLTVV.

The V gene is TRBV6-6, the J gene TRBJ2-3, with 9 positions matching TRBD2. CDR1 and CDR2 from the germline V gene are MNHNY and SVGAGI (reference sequence). V lost 8 bases and J lost 4; bases outside the gene matches: 13. This CDR3 is built from 16 residues. The CDR3 nucleotides are TGTGCCAGCCTACACGTCGCTAGCGGGACCCCAGATACGCAGTATTTT. It is translated as CASLHVASGTPDTQYF.

The chain links TRBV19 to TRBJ2-3; TRBD1 matches at 9 bases. This CDR3 contains 14 residues. Trimming took 4 bases from V and 2 from J; bases not matched to a gene: 1. In germline, CDR1 is LNHDA, CDR2 SQIVND (reference sequence). The CDR3: CASSRQGVTDTQYF. In nucleotides, the CDR3 is TGTGCCAGTAGTAGACAGGGGGTCACAGATACGCAGTATTTT. Full variable domain (outside the CDR3, taken from reference TRBV19 and TRBJ2-3): DGGITQSPKYLFRKEGQNVTLSCEQNLNHDAMYWYRQDPGQGLRLIYYSQIVNDFQKGDIAEGYSVSREKKESFPLTVTSAQKNPTAFYLCASSRQGVTDTQYFGPGTRLTVL.

The rearrangement joins TRBV18 to TRBJ2-6, with TRBD2 matching 7 bases. The V gene's germline CDR1 is KGHSH and CDR2 LQKENI. The CDR3 contains 19 residues. Trimming cost V 6 bases and J 0 bases; bases outside gene matches: 14. The chain's CDR3 is CASSQAGLERGSGANVLTF. The CDR3 nucleotides read TGTGCCAGCTCTCAGGCTGGACTAGAGAGGGGCTCTGGGGCCAACGTCCTGACTTTC. Together with reference TRBV18 and TRBJ2-6, the CDR3 gives the full variable domain: NAGVMQNPRHLVRRRGQEARLRCSPMKGHSHVYWYRQLPEEGLKFMVYLQKENIIDESGMPKERFSAEFPKEGPSILRIQQVVRGDSAAYFCASSQAGLERGSGANVLTFGAGSRLTVL.